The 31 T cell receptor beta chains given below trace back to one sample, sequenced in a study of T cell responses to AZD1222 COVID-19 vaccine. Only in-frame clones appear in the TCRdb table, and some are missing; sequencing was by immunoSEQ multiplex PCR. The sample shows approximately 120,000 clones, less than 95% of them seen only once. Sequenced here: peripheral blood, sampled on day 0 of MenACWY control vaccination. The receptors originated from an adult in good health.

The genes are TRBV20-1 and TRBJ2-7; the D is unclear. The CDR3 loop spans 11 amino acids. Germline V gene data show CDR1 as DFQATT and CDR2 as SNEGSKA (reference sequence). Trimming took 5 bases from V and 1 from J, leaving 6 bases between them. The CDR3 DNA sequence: TGCAGTGCTTATCAGTCCTACGAGCAGTACTTC. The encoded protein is CSAYQSYEQYF.

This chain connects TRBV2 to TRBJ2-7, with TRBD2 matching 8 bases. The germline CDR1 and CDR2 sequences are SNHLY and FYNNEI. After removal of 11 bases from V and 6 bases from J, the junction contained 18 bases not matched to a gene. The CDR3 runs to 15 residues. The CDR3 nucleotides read TGTGCCTTCAACGGGGGCGCGGGAGGTCCGCGCGAGCAGTACTTC. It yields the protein CAFNGGAGGPREQYF.

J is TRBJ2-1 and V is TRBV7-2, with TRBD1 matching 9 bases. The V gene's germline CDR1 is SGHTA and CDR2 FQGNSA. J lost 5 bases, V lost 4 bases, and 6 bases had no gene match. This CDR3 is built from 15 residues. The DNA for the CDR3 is TGTGCCAGCAGCTCTCGGGACAGGGCTAACAATGAGCAGTTCTTC. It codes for CASSSRDRANNEQFF.

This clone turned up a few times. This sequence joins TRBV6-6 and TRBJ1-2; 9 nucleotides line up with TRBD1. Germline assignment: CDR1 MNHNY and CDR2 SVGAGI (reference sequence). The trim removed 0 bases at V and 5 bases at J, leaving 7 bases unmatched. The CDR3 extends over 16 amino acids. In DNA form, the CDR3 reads TGTGCCAGCAGTTACTCGGGGGACAGGGAGTCTTATGGCTACACCTTC. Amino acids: CASSYSGDRESYGYTF.

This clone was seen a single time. The CDR3 DNA follows: TGCAGTGCAAAAGGGGACGGGCAGTTCTTC. It yields the protein CSAKGDGQFF. The chain joins TRBV20-1 to TRBJ2-1, with D perhaps being TRBD1 or TRBD2 (5 bases each). The V and J ends lost 6 bases and 12 bases respectively, with 12 bases between them. Germline-derived CDR1 and CDR2 are DFQATT and SNEGSKA (reference sequence). The CDR3 spans 10 residues.

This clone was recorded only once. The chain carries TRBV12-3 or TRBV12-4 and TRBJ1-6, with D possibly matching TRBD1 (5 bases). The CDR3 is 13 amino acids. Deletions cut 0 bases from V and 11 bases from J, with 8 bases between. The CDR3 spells CASSLADSAPLHF. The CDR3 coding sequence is TGTGCCAGCAGTTTAGCCGACAGCGCACCCCTCCACTTT.

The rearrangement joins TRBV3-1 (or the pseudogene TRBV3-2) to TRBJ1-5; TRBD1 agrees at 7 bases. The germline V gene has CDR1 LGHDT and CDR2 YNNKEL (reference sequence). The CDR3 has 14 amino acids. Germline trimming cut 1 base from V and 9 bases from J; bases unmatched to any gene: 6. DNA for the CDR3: TGTGCCAGCAGCCAAGGAGGGGGCGCAAGGCCCCAGCATTTT. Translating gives CASSQGGGARPQHF.

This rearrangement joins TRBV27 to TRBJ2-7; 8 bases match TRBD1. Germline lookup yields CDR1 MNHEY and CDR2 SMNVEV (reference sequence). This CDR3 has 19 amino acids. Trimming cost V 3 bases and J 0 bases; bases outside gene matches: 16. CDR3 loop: CASSFYRTGIAYSSYEQYV. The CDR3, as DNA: TGTGCCAGCAGTTTTTATAGGACAGGGATAGCCTATAGCTCCTACGAGCAGTACGTC.

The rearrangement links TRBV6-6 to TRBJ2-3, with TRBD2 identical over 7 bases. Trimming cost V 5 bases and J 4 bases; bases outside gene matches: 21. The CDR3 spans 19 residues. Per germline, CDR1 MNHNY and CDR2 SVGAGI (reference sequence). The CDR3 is CASSLSPPRQRGRADTQYF. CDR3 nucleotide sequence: TGTGCCAGCAGTCTCTCTCCTCCTAGGCAGCGGGGAAGGGCAGATACGCAGTATTTT.

The CDR3 DNA reads TGTGCCATCAGCGACCGGGACAGGGGAAGCACAGATACGCAGTATTTT. It yields the protein CAISDRDRGSTDTQYF. This rearrangement joins TRBV10-3 to TRBJ2-3; 10 positions agree with TRBD1. The trim removed 6 bases at V and 0 bases at J, leaving 6 bases unmatched. The CDR3 is made up of 16 amino acids. Germline values: CDR1 ENHRY, CDR2 SYGVKD.

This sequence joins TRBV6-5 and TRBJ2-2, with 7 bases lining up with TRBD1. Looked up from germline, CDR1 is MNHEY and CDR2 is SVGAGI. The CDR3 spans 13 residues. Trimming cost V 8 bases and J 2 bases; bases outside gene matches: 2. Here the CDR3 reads CASRDSNTGELFF. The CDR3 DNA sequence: TGTGCCAGCCGGGACAGTAACACCGGGGAGCTGTTTTTT.

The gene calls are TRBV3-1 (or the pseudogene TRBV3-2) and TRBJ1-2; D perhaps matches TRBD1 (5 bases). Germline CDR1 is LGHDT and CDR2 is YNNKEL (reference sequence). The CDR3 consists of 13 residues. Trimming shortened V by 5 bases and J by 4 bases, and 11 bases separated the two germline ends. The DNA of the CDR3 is TGTGCCAGCAGCTTAAAGGGACTCTATGGCTACACCTTC. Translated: CASSLKGLYGYTF.

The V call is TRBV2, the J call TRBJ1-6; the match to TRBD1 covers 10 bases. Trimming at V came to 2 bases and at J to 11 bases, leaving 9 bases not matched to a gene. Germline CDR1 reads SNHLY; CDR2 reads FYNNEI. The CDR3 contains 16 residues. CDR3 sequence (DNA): TGTGCCAGCAGTGAAACCCGGGACAGGGGTGTTCCACCCCTCCACTTT. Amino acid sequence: CASSETRDRGVPPLHF. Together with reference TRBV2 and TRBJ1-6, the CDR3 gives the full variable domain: EPEVTQTPSHQVTQMGQEVILRCVPISNHLYFYWYRQILGQKVEFLVSFYNNEISEKSEIFDDQFSVERPDGSNFTLKIRSTKLEDSAMYFCASSETRDRGVPPLHFGNGTRLTVT.

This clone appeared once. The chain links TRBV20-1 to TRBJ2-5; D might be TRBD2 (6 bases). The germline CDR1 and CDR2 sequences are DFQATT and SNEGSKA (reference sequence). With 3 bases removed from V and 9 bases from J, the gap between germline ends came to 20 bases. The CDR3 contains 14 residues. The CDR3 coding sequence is TGCAGTGCTAGTGGGGGACTCCATACCGCGGCCCAGTACTTC. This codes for CSASGGLHTAAQYF.

This chain's CDR3 is CASRTPKESYGYTF. Written as DNA, the CDR3 is TGTGCCAGCAGGACCCCCAAGGAATCCTATGGCTACACCTTC. The V and J genes are TRBV27 and TRBJ1-2; D call uncertain. CDR1 MNHEY and CDR2 SMNVEV come from the germline V gene (reference sequence). CDR3 length: 14 amino acids. V lost 6 bases to trimming and J lost 4 bases, with 15 bases between them.

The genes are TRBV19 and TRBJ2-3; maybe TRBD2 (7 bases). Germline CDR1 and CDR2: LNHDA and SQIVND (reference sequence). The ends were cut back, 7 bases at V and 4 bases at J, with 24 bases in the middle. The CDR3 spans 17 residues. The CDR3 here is CASKDTQFGGPADTQYF. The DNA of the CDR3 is TGTGCCAGTAAAGACACCCAATTCGGGGGGCCCGCAGATACGCAGTATTTT.

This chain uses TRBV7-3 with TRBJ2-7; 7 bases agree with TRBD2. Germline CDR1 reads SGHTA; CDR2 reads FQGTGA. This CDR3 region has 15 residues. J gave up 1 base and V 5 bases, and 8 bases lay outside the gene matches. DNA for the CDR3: TGTGCCAGCAGCCCCTTTGGGGGGGGGTCCTACGAGCAGTACTTC. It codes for CASSPFGGGSYEQYF.

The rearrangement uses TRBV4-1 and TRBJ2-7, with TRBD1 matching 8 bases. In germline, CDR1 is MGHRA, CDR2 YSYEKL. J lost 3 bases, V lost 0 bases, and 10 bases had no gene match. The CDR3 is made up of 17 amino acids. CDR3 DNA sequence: TGCGCCAGCAGCCAAGACTGGGACAGGATGATTGGCTACGAGCAGTACTTC. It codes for CASSQDWDRMIGYEQYF.

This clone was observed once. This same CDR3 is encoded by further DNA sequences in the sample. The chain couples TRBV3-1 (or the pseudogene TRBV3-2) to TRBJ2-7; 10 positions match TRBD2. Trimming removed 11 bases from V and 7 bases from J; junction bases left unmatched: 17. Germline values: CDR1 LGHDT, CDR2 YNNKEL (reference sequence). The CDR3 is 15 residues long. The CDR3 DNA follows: TGTGCCGCCTCCAAGGGACAAGCGGGAGGGTTTGAGCAGTACTTC. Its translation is CAASKGQAGGFEQYF.

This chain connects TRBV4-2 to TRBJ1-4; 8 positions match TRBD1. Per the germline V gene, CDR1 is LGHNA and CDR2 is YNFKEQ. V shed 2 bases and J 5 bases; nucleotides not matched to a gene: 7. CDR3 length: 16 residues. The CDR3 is CASSQRAGGVNEKLFF. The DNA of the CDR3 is TGTGCCAGCAGCCAAAGGGCAGGGGGCGTGAATGAAAAACTGTTTTTT.

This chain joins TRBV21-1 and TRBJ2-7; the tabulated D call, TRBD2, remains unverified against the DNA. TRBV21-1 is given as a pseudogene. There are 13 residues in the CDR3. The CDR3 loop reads CASSNPNSYEQYV. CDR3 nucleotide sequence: TGTGCCAGCAGCAACCCGAATAGCTACGAGCAGTACGTC.

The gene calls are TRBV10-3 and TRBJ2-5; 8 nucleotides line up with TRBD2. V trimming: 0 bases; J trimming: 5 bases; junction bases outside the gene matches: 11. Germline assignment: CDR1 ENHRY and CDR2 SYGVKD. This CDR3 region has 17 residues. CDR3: CAISESSGGARRETQYF. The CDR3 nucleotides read TGTGCCATCAGTGAGTCGTCGGGGGGGGCCCGTCGGGAGACCCAGTACTTC.

The CDR3 DNA sequence: TGTGGGACAGGGGGCTCCTATAATTCACCCCTCCACTTT. This gives the protein CGTGGSYNSPLHF. V and J are TRBV6-5 and TRBJ1-6; 10 nucleotides agree with TRBD1. Germline CDR1 reads MNHEY; CDR2 reads SVGAGI. The CDR3 totals 13 residues.

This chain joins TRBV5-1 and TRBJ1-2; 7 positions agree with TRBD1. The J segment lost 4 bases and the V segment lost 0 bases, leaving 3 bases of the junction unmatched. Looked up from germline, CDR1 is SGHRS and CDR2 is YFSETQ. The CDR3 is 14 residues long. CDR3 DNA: TGCGCCAGCAGCTTGGAAGGGGGCGTCTATGGCTACACCTTC. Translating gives CASSLEGGVYGYTF.

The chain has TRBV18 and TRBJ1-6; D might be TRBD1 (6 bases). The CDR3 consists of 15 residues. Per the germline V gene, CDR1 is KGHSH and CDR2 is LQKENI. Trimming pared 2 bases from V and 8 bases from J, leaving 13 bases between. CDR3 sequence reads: CASSPSPTGYSPLHF. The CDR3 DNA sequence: TGTGCCAGCTCACCATCCCCGACAGGCTATTCACCCCTCCACTTT.

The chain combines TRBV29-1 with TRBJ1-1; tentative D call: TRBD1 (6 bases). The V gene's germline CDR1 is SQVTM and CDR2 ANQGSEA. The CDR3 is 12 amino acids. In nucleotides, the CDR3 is TGCAGTAGCTTGGGGGCTAGCACTGAAGCTTTCTTT. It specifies CSSLGASTEAFF.

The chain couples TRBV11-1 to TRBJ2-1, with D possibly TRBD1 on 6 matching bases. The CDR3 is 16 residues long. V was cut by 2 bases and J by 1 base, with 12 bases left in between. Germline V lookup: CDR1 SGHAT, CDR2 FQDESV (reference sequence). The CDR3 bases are TGTGCCAGCAGCTTAAGTTGGGGGCCATCCTACAATGAGCAGTTCTTC. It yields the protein CASSLSWGPSYNEQFF.

CDR3 residues: CASRPSRTGPMNTEAFF. CDR3 nucleotides: TGTGCCAGCAGACCCTCCAGGACAGGGCCCATGAACACTGAAGCTTTCTTT. This chain joins TRBV27 and TRBJ1-1, with TRBD1 matching 8 bases. Unmatched junction bases numbered 12, after V lost 6 bases and J lost 0 bases. The CDR3 consists of 17 residues. Germline loops: CDR1 MNHEY, CDR2 SMNVEV (reference sequence).

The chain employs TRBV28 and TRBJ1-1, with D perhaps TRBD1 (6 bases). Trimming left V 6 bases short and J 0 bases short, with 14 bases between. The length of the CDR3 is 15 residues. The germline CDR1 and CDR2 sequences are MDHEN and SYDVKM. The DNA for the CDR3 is TGTGCCAGCAGCCTTCCAGGACAGCTGAACACTGAAGCTTTCTTT. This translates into CASSLPGQLNTEAFF.

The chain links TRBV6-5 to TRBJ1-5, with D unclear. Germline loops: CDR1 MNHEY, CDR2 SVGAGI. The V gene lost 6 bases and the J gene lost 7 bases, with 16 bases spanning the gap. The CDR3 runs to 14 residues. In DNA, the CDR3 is TGTGCCAGCAGCAATGGGCCGGGAGGGCAGCCCCAGCATTTT. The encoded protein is CASSNGPGGQPQHF.

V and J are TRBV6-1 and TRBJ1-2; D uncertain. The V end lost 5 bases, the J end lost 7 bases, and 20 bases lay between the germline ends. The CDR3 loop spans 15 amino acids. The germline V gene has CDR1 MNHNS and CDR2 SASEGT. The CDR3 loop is CASSTLDGLYSGYTF. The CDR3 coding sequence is TGTGCCAGCAGTACTCTCGACGGCCTTTATTCTGGCTACACCTTC.